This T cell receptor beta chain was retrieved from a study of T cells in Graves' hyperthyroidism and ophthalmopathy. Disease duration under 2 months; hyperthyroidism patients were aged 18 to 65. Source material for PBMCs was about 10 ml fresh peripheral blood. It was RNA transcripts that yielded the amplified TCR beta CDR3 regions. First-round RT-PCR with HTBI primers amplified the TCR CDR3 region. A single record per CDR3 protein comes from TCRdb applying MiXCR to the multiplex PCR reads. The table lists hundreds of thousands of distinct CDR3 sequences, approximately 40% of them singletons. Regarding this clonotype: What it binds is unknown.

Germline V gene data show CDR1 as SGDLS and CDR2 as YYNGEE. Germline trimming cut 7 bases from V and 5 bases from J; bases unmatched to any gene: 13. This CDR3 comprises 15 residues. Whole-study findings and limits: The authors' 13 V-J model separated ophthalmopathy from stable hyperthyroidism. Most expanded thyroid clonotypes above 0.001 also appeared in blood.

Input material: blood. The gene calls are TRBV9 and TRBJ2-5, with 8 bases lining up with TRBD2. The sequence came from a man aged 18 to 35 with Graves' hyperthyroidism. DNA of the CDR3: TGTGCCAGCTCACCGTTAGCGGGACGAGAGGAGACCCAGTACTTC. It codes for CASSPLAGREETQYF. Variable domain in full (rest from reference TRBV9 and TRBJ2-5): DSGVTQTPKHLITATGQRVTLRCSPRSGDLSVYWYQQSLDQGLQFLIQYYNGEERAKGNILERFSAQQFPDLHSELNLSSLELGDSALYFCASSPLAGREETQYFGPGTRLLVL.